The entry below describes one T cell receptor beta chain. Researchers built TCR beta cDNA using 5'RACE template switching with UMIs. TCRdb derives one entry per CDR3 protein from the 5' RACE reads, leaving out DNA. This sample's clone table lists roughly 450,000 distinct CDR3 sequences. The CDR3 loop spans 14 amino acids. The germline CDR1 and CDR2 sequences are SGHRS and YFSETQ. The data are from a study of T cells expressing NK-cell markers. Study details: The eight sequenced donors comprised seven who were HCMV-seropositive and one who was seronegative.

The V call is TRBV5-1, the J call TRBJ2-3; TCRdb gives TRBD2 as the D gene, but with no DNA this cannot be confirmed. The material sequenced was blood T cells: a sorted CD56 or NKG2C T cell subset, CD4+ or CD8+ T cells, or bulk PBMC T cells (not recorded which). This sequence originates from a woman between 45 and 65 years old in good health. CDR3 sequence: CASSRSGSSDTQYF.